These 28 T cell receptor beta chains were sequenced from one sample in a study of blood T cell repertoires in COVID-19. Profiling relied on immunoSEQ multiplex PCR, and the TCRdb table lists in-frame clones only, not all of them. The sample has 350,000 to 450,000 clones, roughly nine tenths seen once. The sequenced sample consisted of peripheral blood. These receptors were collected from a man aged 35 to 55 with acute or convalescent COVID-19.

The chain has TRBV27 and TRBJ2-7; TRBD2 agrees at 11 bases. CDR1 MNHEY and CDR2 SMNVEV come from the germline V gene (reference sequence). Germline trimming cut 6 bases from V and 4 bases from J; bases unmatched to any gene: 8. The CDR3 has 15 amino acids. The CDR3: CASRSSGRVTYEQYF. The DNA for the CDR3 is TGTGCCAGCAGAAGTAGCGGGAGGGTAACGTACGAGCAGTACTTC.

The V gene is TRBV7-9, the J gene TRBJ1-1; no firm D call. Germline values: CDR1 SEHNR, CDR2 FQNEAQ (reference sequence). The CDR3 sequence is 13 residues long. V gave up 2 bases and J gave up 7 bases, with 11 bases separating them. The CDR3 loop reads CASSLSGINEAFF. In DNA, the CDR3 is TGTGCCAGCAGCTTATCAGGTATTAATGAAGCTTTCTTT.

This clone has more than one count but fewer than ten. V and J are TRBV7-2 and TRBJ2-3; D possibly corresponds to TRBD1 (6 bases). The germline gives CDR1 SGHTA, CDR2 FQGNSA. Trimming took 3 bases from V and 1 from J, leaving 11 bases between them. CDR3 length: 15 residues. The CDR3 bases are TGTGCCAGCAGCTTTGGGGCAGGGGGCACAGATACGCAGTATTTT. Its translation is CASSFGAGGTDTQYF.

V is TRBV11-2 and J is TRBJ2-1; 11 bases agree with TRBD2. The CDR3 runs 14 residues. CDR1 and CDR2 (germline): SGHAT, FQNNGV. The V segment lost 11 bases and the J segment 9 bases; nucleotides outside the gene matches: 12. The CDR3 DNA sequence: TGTGCCTCCTCCGAACTAGCGGGAGTTTTTGAGCAGTTCTTC. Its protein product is CASSELAGVFEQFF.

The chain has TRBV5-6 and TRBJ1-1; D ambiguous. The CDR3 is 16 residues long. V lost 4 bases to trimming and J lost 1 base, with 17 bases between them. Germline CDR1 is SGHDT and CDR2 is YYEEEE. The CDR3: CASSLSVRGRNTEAFF. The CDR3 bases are TGTGCCAGCAGCCTTTCGGTCCGCGGTAGGAACACTGAAGCTTTCTTT. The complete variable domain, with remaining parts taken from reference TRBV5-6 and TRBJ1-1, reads DAGVTQSPTHLIKTRGQQVTLRCSPKSGHDTVSWYQQALGQGPQFIFQYYEEEERQRGNFPDRFSGHQFPNYSSELNVNALLLGDSALYLCASSLSVRGRNTEAFFGQGTRLTVV.

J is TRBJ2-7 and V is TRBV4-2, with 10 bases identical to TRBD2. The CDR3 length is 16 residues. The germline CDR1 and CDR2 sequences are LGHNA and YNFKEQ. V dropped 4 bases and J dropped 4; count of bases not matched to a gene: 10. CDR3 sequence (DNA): TGTGCCAGCAGCCCCATGCTAGCGGGAGACGGATACGAGCAGTACTTC. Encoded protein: CASSPMLAGDGYEQYF.

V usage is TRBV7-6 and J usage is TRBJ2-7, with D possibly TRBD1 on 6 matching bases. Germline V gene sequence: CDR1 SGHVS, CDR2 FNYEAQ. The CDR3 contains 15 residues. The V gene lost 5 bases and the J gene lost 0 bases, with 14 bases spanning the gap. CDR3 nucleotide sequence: TGTGCCAGCAGCCCCTCGGGACACCGCTCCTACGAGCAGTACTTC. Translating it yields CASSPSGHRSYEQYF. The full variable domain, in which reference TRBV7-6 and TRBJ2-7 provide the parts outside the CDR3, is GAGVSQSPRYKVTKRGQDVALRCDPISGHVSLYWYRQALGQGPEFLTYFNYEAQQDKSGLPNDRFSAERPEGSISTLTIQRTEQRDSAMYRCASSPSGHRSYEQYFGPGTRLTVT.

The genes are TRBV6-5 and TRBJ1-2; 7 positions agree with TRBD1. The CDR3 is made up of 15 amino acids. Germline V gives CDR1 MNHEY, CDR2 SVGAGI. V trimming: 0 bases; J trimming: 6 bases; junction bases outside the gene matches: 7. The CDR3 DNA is TGTGCCAGCAGTTACTCTACAGGGGCGAGGGATGGCTACACCTTC. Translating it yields CASSYSTGARDGYTF.

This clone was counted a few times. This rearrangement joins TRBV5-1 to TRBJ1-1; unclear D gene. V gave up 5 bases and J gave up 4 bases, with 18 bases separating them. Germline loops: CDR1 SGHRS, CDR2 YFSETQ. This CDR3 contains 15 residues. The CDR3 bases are TGCGCCAGCAGAAGGCCGCAGGATGTACTCACTGAAGCTTTCTTT. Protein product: CASRRPQDVLTEAFF.

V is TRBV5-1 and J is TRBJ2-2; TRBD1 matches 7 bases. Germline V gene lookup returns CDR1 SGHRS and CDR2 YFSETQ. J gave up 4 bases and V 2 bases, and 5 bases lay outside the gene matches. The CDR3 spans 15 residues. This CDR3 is CASSLPTGSTGELFF. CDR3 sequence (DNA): TGCGCCAGCAGCTTACCGACAGGGAGCACCGGGGAGCTGTTTTTT.

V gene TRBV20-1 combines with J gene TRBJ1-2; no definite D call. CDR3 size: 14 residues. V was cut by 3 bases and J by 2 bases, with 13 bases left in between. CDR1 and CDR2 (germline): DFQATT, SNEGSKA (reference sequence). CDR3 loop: CSASDVPVNYGYTF. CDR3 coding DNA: TGCAGTGCTAGTGATGTCCCGGTGAACTATGGCTACACCTTC.

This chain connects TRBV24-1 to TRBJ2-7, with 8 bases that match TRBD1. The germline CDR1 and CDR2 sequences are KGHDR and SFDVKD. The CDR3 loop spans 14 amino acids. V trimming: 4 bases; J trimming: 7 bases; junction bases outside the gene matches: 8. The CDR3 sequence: CATSDLRTGREQYF. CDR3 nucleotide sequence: TGTGCCACCAGTGACCTGCGGACAGGGAGGGAGCAGTACTTC.

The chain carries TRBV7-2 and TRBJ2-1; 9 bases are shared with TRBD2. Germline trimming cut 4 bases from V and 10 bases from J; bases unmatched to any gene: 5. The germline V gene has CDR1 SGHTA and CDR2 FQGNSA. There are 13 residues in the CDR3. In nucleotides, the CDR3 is TGTGCCAGCAGCTCGTACCTAGCGGGGGAGCAGTTCTTC. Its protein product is CASSSYLAGEQFF.

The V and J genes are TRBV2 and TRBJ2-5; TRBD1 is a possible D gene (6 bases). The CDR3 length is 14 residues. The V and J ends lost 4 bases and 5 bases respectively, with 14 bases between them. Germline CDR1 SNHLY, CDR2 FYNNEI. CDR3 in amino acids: CASSVLGARETQYF. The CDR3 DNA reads TGTGCCAGCAGTGTATTGGGGGCACGGGAGACCCAGTACTTC.

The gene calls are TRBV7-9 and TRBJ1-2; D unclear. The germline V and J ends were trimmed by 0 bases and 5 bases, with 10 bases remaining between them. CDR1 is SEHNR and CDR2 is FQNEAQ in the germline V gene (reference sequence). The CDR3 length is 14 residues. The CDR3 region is CASSLATQIYGYTF. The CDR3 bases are TGTGCCAGCAGCTTAGCCACACAAATTTATGGCTACACCTTC.

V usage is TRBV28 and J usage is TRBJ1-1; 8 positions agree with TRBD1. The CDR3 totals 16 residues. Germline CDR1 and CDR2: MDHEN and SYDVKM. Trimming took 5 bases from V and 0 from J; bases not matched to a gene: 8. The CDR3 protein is CASSLDREVMNTEAFF. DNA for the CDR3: TGTGCCAGCAGTCTGGACAGGGAAGTGATGAACACTGAAGCTTTCTTT.

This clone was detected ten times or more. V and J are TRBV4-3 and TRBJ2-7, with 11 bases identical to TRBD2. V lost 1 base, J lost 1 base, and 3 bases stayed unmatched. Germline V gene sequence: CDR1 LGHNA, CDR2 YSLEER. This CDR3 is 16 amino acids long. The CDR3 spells CASSQGGLADSYEQYF. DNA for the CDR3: TGCGCCAGCAGCCAAGGGGGACTAGCGGATTCCTACGAGCAGTACTTC.

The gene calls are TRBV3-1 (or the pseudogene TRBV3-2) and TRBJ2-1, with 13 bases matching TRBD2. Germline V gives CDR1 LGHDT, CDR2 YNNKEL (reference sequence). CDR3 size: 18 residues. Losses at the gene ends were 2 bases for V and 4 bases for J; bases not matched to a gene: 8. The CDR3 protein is CASSQNPGTSGVYNEQFF. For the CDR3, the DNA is TGTGCCAGCAGCCAAAACCCCGGGACTAGCGGGGTTTACAATGAGCAGTTCTTC.

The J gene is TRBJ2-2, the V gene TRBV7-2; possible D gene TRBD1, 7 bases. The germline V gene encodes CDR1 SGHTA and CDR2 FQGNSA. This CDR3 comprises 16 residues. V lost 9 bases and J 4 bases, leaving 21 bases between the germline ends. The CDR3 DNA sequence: TGTGCCAGGCTAGCGTCAGGGGGATCGACCACCGGGGAGCTGTTTTTT. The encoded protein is CARLASGGSTTGELFF.

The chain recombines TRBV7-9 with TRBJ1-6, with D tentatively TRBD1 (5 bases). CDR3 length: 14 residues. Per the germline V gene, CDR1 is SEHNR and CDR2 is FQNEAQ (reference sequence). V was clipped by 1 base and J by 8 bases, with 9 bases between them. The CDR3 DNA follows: TGTGCCAGCAGCTTAGATGGGGGGGATTCACCCCTCCACTTT. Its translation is CASSLDGGDSPLHF.

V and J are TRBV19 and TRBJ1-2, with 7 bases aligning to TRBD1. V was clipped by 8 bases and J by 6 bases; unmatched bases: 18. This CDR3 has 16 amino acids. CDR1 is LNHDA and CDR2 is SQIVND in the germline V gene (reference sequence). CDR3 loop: CASLKAGGTGWDGYTF. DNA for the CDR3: TGTGCCAGTCTCAAGGCAGGGGGTACTGGCTGGGATGGCTACACCTTC.

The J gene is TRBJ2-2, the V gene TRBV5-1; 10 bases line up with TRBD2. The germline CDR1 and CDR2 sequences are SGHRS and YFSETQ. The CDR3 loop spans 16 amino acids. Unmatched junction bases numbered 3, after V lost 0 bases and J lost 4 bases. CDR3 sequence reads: CASSLELAGFTGELFF. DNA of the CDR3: TGCGCCAGCAGCTTGGAACTAGCGGGGTTCACCGGGGAGCTGTTTTTT.

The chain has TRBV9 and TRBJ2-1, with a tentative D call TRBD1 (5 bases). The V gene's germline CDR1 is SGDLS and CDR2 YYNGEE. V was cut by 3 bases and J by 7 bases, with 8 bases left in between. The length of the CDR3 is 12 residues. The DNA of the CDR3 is TGTGCCAGCAGCGGCTCAGGGAATGAGCAGTTCTTC. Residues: CASSGSGNEQFF.

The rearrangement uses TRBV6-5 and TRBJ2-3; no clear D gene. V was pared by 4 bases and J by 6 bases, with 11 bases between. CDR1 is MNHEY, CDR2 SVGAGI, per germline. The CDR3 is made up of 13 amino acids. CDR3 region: CASSSSASDTQYF. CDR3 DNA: TGTGCCAGCAGTTCTTCCGCGTCCGATACGCAGTATTTT.

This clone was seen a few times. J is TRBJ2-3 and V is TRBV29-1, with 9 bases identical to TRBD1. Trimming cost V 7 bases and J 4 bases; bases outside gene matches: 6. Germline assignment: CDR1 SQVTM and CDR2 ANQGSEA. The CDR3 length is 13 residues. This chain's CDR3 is CSASTGGADTQYF. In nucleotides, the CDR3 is TGCAGCGCTTCCACAGGGGGCGCAGATACGCAGTATTTT.

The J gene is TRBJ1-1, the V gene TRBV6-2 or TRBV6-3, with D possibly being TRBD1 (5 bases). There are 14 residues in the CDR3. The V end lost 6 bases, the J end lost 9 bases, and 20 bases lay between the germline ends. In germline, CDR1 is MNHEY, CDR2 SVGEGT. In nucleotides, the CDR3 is TGTGCCAGCAGCCCAGAGACGGGGGGGGTCAAAGCTTTCTTT. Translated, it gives CASSPETGGVKAFF.

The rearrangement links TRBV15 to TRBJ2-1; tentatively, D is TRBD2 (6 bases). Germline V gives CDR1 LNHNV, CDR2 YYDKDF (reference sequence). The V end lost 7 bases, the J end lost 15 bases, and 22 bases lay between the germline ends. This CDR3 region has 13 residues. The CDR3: CATTAFRDSFLFF. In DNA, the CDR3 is TGTGCCACCACCGCTTTCCGGGACTCTTTCCTGTTCTTC.

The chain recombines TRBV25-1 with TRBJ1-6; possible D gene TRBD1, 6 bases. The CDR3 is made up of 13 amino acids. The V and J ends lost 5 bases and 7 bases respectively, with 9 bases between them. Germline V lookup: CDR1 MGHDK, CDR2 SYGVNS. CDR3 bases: TGTGCCAGCAGTTATCAGGGGAATTCACCCCTCCACTTT. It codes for CASSYQGNSPLHF.